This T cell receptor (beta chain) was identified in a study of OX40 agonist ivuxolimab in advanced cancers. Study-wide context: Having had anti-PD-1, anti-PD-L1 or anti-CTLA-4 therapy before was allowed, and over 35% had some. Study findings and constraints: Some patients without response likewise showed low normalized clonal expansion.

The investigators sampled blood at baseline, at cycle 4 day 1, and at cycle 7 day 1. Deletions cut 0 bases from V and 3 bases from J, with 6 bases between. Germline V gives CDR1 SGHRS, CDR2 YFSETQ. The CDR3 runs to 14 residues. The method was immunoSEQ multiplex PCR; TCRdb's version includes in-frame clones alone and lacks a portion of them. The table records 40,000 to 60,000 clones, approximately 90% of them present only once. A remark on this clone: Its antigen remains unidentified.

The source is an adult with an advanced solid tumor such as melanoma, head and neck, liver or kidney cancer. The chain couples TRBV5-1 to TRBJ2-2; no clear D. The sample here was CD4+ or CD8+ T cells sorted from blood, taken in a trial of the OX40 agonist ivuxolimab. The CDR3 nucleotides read TGCGCCAGCAGCTTGGGCACGTACACCGGGGAGCTGTTTTTT. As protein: CASSLGTYTGELFF.